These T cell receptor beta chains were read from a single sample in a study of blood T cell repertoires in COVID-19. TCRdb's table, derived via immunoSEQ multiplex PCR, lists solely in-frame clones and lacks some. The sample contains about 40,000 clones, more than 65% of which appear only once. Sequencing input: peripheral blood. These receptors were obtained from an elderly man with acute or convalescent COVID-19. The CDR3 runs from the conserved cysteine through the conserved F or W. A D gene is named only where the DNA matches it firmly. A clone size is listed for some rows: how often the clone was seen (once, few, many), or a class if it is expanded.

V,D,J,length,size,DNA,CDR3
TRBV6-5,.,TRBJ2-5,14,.,TGTGCCAGCAGTTACCTCCCTAGCGTCGAGACCCAGTACTTC,CASSYLPSVETQYF
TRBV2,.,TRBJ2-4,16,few,TGTGCCAGCCTGGGGGGTAGAGGACTAGCCAAAAACATTCAGTACTTC,CASLGGRGLAKNIQYF
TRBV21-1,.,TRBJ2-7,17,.,TGTGCCAGCAGCAAAAGGTCCCTACGTGGGAGTGACTACGAGCAGTACTTC,CASSKRSLRGSDYEQYF
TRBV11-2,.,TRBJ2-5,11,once,TGTGCCAGCAGCTTCAAAGAGACCCAGTACTTC,CASSFKETQYF
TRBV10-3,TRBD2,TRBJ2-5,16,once,TGTGCCATCCAGGCGGGAAGCGGGAGGGTCCAAGAGACCCAGTACTTC,CAIQAGSGRVQETQYF
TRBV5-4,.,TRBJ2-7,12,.,TGTGCCAGCAGCCAGGACAGCTACGAGCAGTACTTC,CASSQDSYEQYF
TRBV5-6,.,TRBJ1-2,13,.,TGTGCCAGCAGCTTGGGTCAGAACTATGGCTACACCTTC,CASSLGQNYGYTF
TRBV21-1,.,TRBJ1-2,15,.,TGTGCCAGCAGCAAAAGGAGATCCAGGGATTATGGCTACACCTTC,CASSKRRSRDYGYTF
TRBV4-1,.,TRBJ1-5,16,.,TGCGCCAGCAGCCCTCAAGGGGAGGGAAGCAATCAGCCCCAGCATTTT,CASSPQGEGSNQPQHF
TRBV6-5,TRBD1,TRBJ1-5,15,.,TGTGCCAGCACTCGGGACAGGGGATTCAATCAGCCCCAGCATTTT,CASTRDRGFNQPQHF